The 16 T cell receptor beta chains presented below share a single source sample, sequenced in a study of T cell changes during pregnancy in multiple sclerosis (dated by TCRdb to the late 2010s). Library prep was done by the immunoSEQ multiplex PCR assay. In TCRdb, the immuneACCESS table is reduced to in-frame sequences with V and J assigned. These tables do not hold every clone; where another copy was compared, an unresolved V gene accounts for under half, and the others remain unexplained. The sample profile shows roughly 80,000 clones; over 85% of them were found once. The ten largest clones add up to 1% of the sample. The specimen was peripheral blood, collected in the first trimester of pregnancy. All receptors come from a female donor with multiple sclerosis, enrolled in a pregnancy study.

V usage is TRBV7-9 and J usage is TRBJ1-6; 10 bases are shared with TRBD1. The CDR3 runs 15 residues. Germline loops: CDR1 SEHNR, CDR2 FQNEAQ (reference sequence). The trim removed 4 bases at V and 13 bases at J, leaving 10 bases unmatched. Here the CDR3 reads CASSSKGTGAAPLHF. CDR3 in DNA: TGTGCCAGCAGCTCAAAAGGGACAGGGGCTGCCCCCCTCCACTTT.

This chain connects TRBV29-1 to TRBJ2-1, with a weak D call TRBD2 (6 bases). Per the germline V gene, CDR1 is SQVTM and CDR2 is ANQGSEA. The length of the CDR3 is 14 residues. V dropped 6 bases and J dropped 6 bases, with 18 bases sitting between them. The CDR3 sequence is CSVRVRRDPNEQFF. As DNA, the CDR3 is TGCAGCGTCCGAGTCAGGCGGGACCCCAATGAGCAGTTCTTC.

The chain links TRBV29-1 to TRBJ2-7; 7 nucleotides align to TRBD2. There are 15 residues in the CDR3. Losses at the gene ends were 1 base for V and 1 base for J; bases not matched to a gene: 7. In germline, CDR1 is SQVTM, CDR2 ANQGSEA. DNA for the CDR3: TGCAGCGTTGAAGTGGAAACTAGCGTTTCCTACGAGCAGTACTTC. As protein: CSVEVETSVSYEQYF.

This chain uses TRBV5-1 with TRBJ2-1, with D perhaps TRBD2 (6 bases). The germline V gene encodes CDR1 SGHRS and CDR2 YFSETQ. V lost 0 bases to trimming and J lost 6 bases, with 10 bases between them. This CDR3 has 14 residues. CDR3 sequence: CASSLGRAFNEQFF. The DNA for the CDR3 is TGCGCCAGCAGCTTGGGGAGGGCTTTCAATGAGCAGTTCTTC.

The rearrangement uses TRBV19 and TRBJ1-5; 7 nucleotides align to TRBD1. V trimming: 5 bases; J trimming: 4 bases; junction bases outside the gene matches: 8. The CDR3 loop spans 15 amino acids. CDR1 and CDR2 (germline): LNHDA, SQIVND (reference sequence). CDR3 sequence (DNA): TGTGCCAGTAGTTCCCGGGACAGACCTAATCAGCCCCAGCATTTT. The encoded protein is CASSSRDRPNQPQHF.

The chain links TRBV5-1 to TRBJ1-4, with TRBD1 matching over 7 bases. The CDR3 spans 16 residues. V lost 2 bases to trimming and J lost 5 bases; unmatched junction nucleotides: 9. Germline V lookup: CDR1 SGHRS, CDR2 YFSETQ. CDR3 sequence: CASSFKGTVTNEKLFF. CDR3 coding DNA: TGCGCCAGCAGCTTTAAGGGGACAGTAACAAATGAAAAACTGTTTTTT.

The chain has TRBV27 and TRBJ1-2, with 9 nucleotides matching TRBD1. CDR3 length: 15 amino acids. Germline CDR1 reads MNHEY; CDR2 reads SMNVEV (reference sequence). The V gene end was trimmed by 1 base and the J gene end by 9 bases; junction bases not matched to a gene: 9. The chain's CDR3 is CASSLFGTGGFSYTF. The CDR3 DNA sequence: TGTGCCAGCAGTTTATTTGGAACAGGGGGCTTTAGCTACACCTTC.

CDR3 in amino acids: CASSSEGRGQAAQYF. Written as DNA, the CDR3 is TGTGCCAGTAGTTCGGAGGGGAGAGGGCAGGCTGCCCAGTACTTC. The chain uses TRBV19 and TRBJ2-5; perhaps TRBD2 as D (6 bases). CDR1 and CDR2 from the germline V gene are LNHDA and SQIVND (reference sequence). The CDR3 loop spans 15 amino acids. V shed 5 bases and J shed 9 bases, with 22 bases lying between them.

This chain links TRBV5-1 with TRBJ2-2; 7 nucleotides line up with TRBD2. Looked up from germline, CDR1 is SGHRS and CDR2 is YFSETQ. With V trimmed by 2 bases and J by 3 bases, 4 bases remained unmatched. The CDR3 is made up of 15 amino acids. The CDR3 here is CASSLLATDTGELFF. CDR3 DNA: TGCGCCAGCAGCTTACTAGCGACCGACACCGGGGAGCTGTTTTTT.

The genes are TRBV19 and TRBJ2-2, with 7 bases fitting TRBD1. V trimming: 3 bases; J trimming: 5 bases; junction bases outside the gene matches: 6. The germline V gene encodes CDR1 LNHDA and CDR2 SQIVND (reference sequence). CDR3 length: 15 residues. The CDR3 bases are TGTGCCAGTAGTATTCTCGGGACAGATACCGGGGAGCTGTTTTTT. Protein sequence: CASSILGTDTGELFF.

The genes are TRBV25-1 and TRBJ2-3; weak D call: TRBD2 (6 bases). V was trimmed by 5 bases and J by 6 bases, leaving 15 bases between them. The germline CDR1 and CDR2 sequences are MGHDK and SYGVNS. The CDR3 is made up of 14 amino acids. CDR3 sequence reads: CASSWGDLGDTQYF. The CDR3 DNA sequence: TGTGCCAGCAGTTGGGGGGACCTCGGGGATACGCAGTATTTT.

J is TRBJ1-1 and V is TRBV2, with TRBD1 matching 8 bases. This CDR3 is 16 amino acids long. Germline V gene sequence: CDR1 SNHLY, CDR2 FYNNEI. The V and J ends lost 5 bases and 4 bases, in that order; junction bases with no gene match: 12. The chain's CDR3 is CASSPRRTGIGTEAFF. In DNA form, the CDR3 reads TGTGCCAGCAGTCCAAGACGGACAGGGATCGGCACTGAAGCTTTCTTT.

The V and J genes are TRBV6-1 and TRBJ2-7, with a weak D call TRBD1 (6 bases). The V and J ends lost 3 bases and 5 bases respectively, with 17 bases between them. Looked up from germline, CDR1 is MNHNS and CDR2 is SASEGT. The CDR3 runs to 15 residues. CDR3 sequence (DNA): TGTGCCAGCAGTGAGTGGGGGCCGCGCGTCGACGAGCAGTACTTC. This translates into CASSEWGPRVDEQYF.

This sequence joins TRBV4-1 and TRBJ1-6, with D possibly TRBD1 on 5 matching bases. Germline V lookup: CDR1 MGHRA, CDR2 YSYEKL. The germline V and J ends were trimmed by 0 bases and 0 bases, with 9 bases remaining between them. This CDR3 is 17 amino acids long. CDR3 in amino acids: CASSQDGGSSYNSPLHF. CDR3 coding DNA: TGCGCCAGCAGCCAAGATGGGGGGAGCTCCTATAATTCACCCCTCCACTTT.

The V gene is TRBV2, the J gene TRBJ2-2, with 7 bases lining up with TRBD1. Unmatched junction bases numbered 7, after V lost 4 bases and J lost 5 bases. The length of the CDR3 is 15 residues. Germline values: CDR1 SNHLY, CDR2 FYNNEI. CDR3 nucleotide sequence: TGTGCCAGCAGTGCCCCGGGACAGCAGACCGGGGAGCTGTTTTTT. Protein product: CASSAPGQQTGELFF. The variable domain in full, with the rest retrieved from reference TRBV2 and TRBJ2-2, is EPEVTQTPSHQVTQMGQEVILRCVPISNHLYFYWYRQILGQKVEFLVSFYNNEISEKSEIFDDQFSVERPDGSNFTLKIRSTKLEDSAMYFCASSAPGQQTGELFFGEGSRLTVL.

This clone ranks as medium-sized. The CDR3 DNA reads TGTGCCAGCAGCCCAACCGGGGGACTGCTCGAGCAGTACTTC. It specifies CASSPTGGLLEQYF. The chain has TRBV7-9 and TRBJ2-7; possibly TRBD2 for D (6 bases). This CDR3 is 14 amino acids long. Germline loops: CDR1 SEHNR, CDR2 FQNEAQ (reference sequence). The germline V and J ends were trimmed by 5 bases and 6 bases, with 17 bases remaining between them.